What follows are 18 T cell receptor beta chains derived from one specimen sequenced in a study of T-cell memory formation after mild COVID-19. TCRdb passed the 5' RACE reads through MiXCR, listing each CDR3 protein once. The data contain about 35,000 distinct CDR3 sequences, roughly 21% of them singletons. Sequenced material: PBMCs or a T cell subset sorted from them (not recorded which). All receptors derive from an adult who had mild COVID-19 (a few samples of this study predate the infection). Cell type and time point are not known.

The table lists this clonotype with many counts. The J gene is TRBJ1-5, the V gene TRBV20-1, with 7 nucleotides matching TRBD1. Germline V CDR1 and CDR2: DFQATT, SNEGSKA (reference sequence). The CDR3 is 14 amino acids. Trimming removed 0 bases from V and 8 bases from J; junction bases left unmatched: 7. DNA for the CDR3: TGCAGTGCTAGAGAGGGGTCAGGGGGTAAGCCCCAGCATTTT. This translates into CSAREGSGGKPQHF.

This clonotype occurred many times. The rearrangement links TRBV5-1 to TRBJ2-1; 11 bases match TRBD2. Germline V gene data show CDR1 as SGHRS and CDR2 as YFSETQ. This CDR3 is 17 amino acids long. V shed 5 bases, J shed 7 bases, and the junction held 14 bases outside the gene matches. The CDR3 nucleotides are TGCGCCAGCAGTCTTGGGGCACTAGCGGGAGTTGGAAATGAGCAGTTCTTC. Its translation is CASSLGALAGVGNEQFF.

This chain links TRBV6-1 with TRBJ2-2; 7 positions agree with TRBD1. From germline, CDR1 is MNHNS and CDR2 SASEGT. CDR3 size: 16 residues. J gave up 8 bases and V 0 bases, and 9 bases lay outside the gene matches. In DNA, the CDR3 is TGTGCCAGCAGTGAAGCGGGGACAGTCGTTGGAGGGGAGCTGTTTTTT. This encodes CASSEAGTVVGGELFF.

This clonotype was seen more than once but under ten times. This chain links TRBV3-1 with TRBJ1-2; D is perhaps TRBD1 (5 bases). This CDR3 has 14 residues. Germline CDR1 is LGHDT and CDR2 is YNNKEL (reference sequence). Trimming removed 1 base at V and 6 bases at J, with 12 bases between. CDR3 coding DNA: TGTGCCAGCAGCCAAGGTCTTCCGGGGGATGGCTACACCTTC. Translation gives CASSQGLPGDGYTF.

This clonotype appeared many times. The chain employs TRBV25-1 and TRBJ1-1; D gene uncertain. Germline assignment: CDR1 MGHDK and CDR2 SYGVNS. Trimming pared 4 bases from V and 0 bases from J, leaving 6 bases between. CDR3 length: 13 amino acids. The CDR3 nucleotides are TGTGCCAGCAGTGGACATATGAACACTGAAGCTTTCTTT. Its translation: CASSGHMNTEAFF.

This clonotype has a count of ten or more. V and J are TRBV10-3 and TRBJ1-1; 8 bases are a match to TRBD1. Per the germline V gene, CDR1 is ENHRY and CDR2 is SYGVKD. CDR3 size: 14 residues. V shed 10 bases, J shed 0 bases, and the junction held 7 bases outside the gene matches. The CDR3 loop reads CATGTGTMNTEAFF. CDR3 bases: TGTGCCACCGGGACAGGAACCATGAACACTGAAGCTTTCTTT.

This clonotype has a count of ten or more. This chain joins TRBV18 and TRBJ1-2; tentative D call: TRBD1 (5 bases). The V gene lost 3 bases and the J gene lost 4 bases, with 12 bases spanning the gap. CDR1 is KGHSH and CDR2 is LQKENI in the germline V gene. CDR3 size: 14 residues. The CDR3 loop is CASSPGPPGYGYTF. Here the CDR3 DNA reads TGTGCCAGCTCACCGGGACCACCGGGCTATGGCTACACCTTC.

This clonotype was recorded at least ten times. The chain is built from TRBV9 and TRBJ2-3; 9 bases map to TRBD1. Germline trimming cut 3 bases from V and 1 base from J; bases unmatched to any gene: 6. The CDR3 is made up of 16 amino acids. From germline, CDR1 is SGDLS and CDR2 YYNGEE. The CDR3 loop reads CASSEQGAGGTDTQYF. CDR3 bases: TGTGCCAGCAGCGAACAGGGGGCTGGAGGCACAGATACGCAGTATTTT. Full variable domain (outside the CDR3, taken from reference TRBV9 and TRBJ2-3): DSGVTQTPKHLITATGQRVTLRCSPRSGDLSVYWYQQSLDQGLQFLIQYYNGEERAKGNILERFSAQQFPDLHSELNLSSLELGDSALYFCASSEQGAGGTDTQYFGPGTRLTVL.

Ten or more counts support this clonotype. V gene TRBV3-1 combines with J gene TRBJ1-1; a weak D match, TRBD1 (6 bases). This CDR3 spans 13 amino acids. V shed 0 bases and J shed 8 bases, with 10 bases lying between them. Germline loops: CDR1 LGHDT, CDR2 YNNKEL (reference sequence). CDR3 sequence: CASSQDHGTEAFF. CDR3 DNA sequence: TGTGCCAGCAGCCAAGATCACGGGACAGAAGCTTTCTTT.

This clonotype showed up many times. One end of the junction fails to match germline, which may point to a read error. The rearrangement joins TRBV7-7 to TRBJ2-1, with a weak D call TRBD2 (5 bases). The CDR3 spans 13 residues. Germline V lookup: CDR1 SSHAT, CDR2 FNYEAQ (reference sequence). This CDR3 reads CASSLAPRGEQFF. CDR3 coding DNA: TGTGCTAGCAGCTTAGCCCCTCGGGGTGAGCAGTTCTTC.

The CDR3 region has the DNA TGTGCCAGTAGTAAGGAGATCGCCAACACTGAAGCTTTCTTT. Encoded protein: CASSKEIANTEAFF. This rearrangement joins TRBV19 to TRBJ1-1; no reliable D call. Between the trimmed V and J ends, which lost 4 bases and 2 bases, there was a span of 11 bases. The CDR3 length is 14 residues. The germline V gene has CDR1 LNHDA and CDR2 SQIVND (reference sequence).

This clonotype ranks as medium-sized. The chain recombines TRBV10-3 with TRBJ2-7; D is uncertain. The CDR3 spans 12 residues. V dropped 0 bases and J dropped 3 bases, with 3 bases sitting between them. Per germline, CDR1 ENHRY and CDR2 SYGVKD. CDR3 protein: CAISESGYEQYF. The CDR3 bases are TGTGCCATCAGTGAGTCTGGCTACGAGCAGTACTTC.

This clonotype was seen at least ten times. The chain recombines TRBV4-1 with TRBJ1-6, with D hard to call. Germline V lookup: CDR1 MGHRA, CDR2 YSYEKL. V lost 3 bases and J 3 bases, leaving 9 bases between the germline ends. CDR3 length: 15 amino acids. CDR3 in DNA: TGCGCCAGCAGCCAGGAGCATGGCTATAATTCACCCCTCCACTTT. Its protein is CASSQEHGYNSPLHF.

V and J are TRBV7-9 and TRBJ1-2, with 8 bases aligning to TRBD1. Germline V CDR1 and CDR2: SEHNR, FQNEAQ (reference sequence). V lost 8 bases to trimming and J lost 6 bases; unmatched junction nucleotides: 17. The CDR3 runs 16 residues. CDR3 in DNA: TGTGCCAGCGTCCCAGGGTTGCTCAGGGGGCGTGATGGCTACACCTTC. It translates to CASVPGLLRGRDGYTF.

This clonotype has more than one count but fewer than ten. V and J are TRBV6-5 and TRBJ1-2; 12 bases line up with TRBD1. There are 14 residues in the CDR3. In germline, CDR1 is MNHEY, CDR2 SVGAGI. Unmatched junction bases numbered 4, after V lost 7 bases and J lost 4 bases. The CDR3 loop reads CASTMGQGAYGYTF. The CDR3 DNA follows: TGTGCCAGCACCATGGGACAGGGGGCCTATGGCTACACCTTC.

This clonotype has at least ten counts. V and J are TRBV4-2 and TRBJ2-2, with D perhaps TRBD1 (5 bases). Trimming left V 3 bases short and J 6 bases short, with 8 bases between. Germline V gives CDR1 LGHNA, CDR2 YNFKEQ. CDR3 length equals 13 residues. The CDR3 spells CASSQETAGELFF. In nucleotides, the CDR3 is TGTGCCAGCAGCCAGGAGACAGCCGGGGAGCTGTTTTTT.

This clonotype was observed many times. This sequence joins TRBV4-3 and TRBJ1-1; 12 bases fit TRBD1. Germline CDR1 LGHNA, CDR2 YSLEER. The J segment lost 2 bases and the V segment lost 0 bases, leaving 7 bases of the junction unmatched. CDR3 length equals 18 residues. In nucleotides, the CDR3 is TGCGCCAGCAGCCAAGATCCGGGACAGGGGGCCGATAACACTGAAGCTTTCTTT. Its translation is CASSQDPGQGADNTEAFF.

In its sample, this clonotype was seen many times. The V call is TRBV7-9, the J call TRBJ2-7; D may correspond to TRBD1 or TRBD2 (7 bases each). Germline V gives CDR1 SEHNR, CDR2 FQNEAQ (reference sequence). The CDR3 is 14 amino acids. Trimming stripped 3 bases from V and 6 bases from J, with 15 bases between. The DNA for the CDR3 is TGTGCCAGCAGCTTCCTCGCAGGGGGGGGCGAGCAGTACTTC. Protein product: CASSFLAGGGEQYF.